The rows below give T cell receptor beta chains drawn from one sample of a study of shared clonotypes between healthy human individuals. The assay was immunoSEQ multiplex PCR, and TCRdb's table has in-frame clones only and misses some. Among millions of clones, approximately 95% were seen once, and the ten largest hold 0.85% to 1.2%. The sequencing input was naive CD8+ T cells sorted from blood. These receptors all stem from a man younger than 35 in good health. CDR3s include the opening cysteine and the closing phenylalanine or tryptophan. Fields, in order: CDR3 protein, CDR3 DNA, clone size, J gene, V gene, D gene. A D gene is named only where the DNA matches it firmly. The size entry is marked missing in some rows and otherwise reads once, few, many or a size class.

CDR3: CAWSVLNGGAIDTQYF; DNA: TGTGCCTGGAGTGTACTAAACGGGGGGGCCATCGATACGCAGTATTTT; size: .; J: TRBJ2-3; V: TRBV30; D: TRBD2
CDR3: CASSLPIDYEQYF; DNA: TGTGCCAGCAGCTTACCCATAGACTACGAGCAGTACTTC; size: .; J: TRBJ2-7; V: TRBV11-2; D: .
CDR3: CASSVGGRGSHEQYF; DNA: TGTGCCAGCAGCGTAGGAGGGCGCGGGTCCCACGAGCAGTACTTC; size: once; J: TRBJ2-7; V: TRBV9; D: .
CDR3: CASSQDAGGMGEQFF; DNA: TGCGCCAGCAGCCAAGATGCGGGAGGTATGGGTGAGCAGTTCTTC; size: .; J: TRBJ2-1; V: TRBV4-1; D: TRBD2
CDR3: CAWSSLGHLNYGYTF; DNA: TGTGCCTGGAGTTCCTTGGGACATCTTAACTATGGCTACACCTTC; size: .; J: TRBJ1-2; V: TRBV30; D: .
CDR3: CASSQAPGTSSEAFF; DNA: TGCGCCAGCAGCCAAGCCCCCGGGACGTCTTCTGAAGCTTTCTTT; size: .; J: TRBJ1-1; V: TRBV4-1; D: .
CDR3: CASSEWGAAGSYEQYF; DNA: TGTGCCAGCAGTGAATGGGGCGCGGCCGGCTCCTACGAGCAGTACTTC; size: .; J: TRBJ2-7; V: TRBV2; D: .
CDR3: CASSYSAGFNQPQHF; DNA: TGTGCCAGCAGTTACTCGGCAGGATTCAATCAGCCCCAGCATTTT; size: .; J: TRBJ1-5; V: TRBV6-6; D: .
CDR3: CSGSGTSLVTDTQYF; DNA: TGCAGCGGCTCCGGGACCTCCTTGGTGACAGATACGCAGTATTTT; size: .; J: TRBJ2-3; V: TRBV29-1; D: .
CDR3: CATQVTSSTDTQYF; DNA: TGTGCCACGCAAGTGACCTCTAGCACAGATACGCAGTATTTT; size: .; J: TRBJ2-3; V: TRBV14; D: .
CDR3: CASSPRVPSSYEQYF; DNA: TGTGCCAGCAGCCCCCGGGTCCCTAGCTCCTACGAGCAGTACTTC; size: .; J: TRBJ2-7; V: TRBV5-5; D: .
CDR3: CASSFREVIGELFF; DNA: TGTGCCAGCAGTTTCAGGGAAGTGATCGGGGAGCTGTTTTTT; size: .; J: TRBJ2-2; V: TRBV28; D: .
CDR3: CAISGPPVNTGELFF; DNA: TGTGCCATCAGTGGACCGCCAGTAAACACCGGGGAGCTGTTTTTT; size: .; J: TRBJ2-2; V: TRBV10-3; D: .
CDR3: CASSLLANSYNEQFF; DNA: TGTGCCAGCAGCCTGCTAGCGAATTCCTACAATGAGCAGTTCTTC; size: .; J: TRBJ2-1; V: TRBV7-9; D: .
CDR3: CASSLTDTQYF; DNA: TGTGCCAGCTCACTTACAGATACGCAGTATTTT; size: .; J: TRBJ2-3; V: TRBV18; D: .
CDR3: CASSVEGQSTDTQYF; DNA: TGTGCCAGCAGCGTAGAGGGACAGAGCACAGATACGCAGTATTTT; size: .; J: TRBJ2-3; V: TRBV9; D: TRBD1
CDR3: CASRQGQSSYNEQFF; DNA: TGTGCCAGCAGGCAGGGACAGAGCTCCTACAATGAGCAGTTCTTC; size: .; J: TRBJ2-1; V: TRBV27; D: TRBD1
CDR3: CASSSSLNREETQYF; DNA: TGTGCCAGCAGCTCATCCTTGAACAGGGAAGAGACCCAGTACTTC; size: .; J: TRBJ2-5; V: TRBV13; D: .
CDR3: CSAEGGNEQFF; DNA: TGCAGCGCCGAAGGGGGCAATGAGCAGTTCTTC; size: .; J: TRBJ2-1; V: TRBV29-1; D: .
CDR3: CASSLAGTPINEQFF; DNA: TGCGCCAGCAGCTTGGCCGGGACCCCTATCAATGAGCAGTTCTTC; size: .; J: TRBJ2-1; V: TRBV5-1; D: .
CDR3: CSATEGGEQFF; DNA: TGCAGTGCAACCGAAGGGGGAGAGCAGTTCTTC; size: .; J: TRBJ2-1; V: TRBV20-1; D: .
CDR3: CASSLGTATNTEAFF; DNA: TGTGCCAGCAGCTTGGGGACAGCGACGAACACTGAAGCTTTCTTT; size: .; J: TRBJ1-1; V: TRBV5-4; D: .
CDR3: CASSSSGGANYNEQFF; DNA: TGTGCCAGCAGCAGTAGCGGGGGGGCCAACTACAATGAGCAGTTCTTC; size: once; J: TRBJ2-1; V: TRBV7-9; D: TRBD2
CDR3: CASSDQPGQGRYTF; DNA: TGTGCCAGCAGTGACCAACCGGGACAGGGGCGGTACACCTTC; size: few; J: TRBJ1-2; V: TRBV6-4; D: TRBD1
CDR3: CASSLGGDEQFF; DNA: TGTGCCAGCAGCTTAGGTGGCGATGAGCAGTTCTTC; size: once; J: TRBJ2-1; V: TRBV7-9; D: .
CDR3: CASGFGQGQETQYF; DNA: TGTGCTAGTGGTTTTGGACAGGGGCAAGAGACCCAGTACTTC; size: .; J: TRBJ2-5; V: TRBV12-5; D: TRBD1
CDR3: CASSTGLAAYEQYF; DNA: TGTGCCAGCAGCACCGGACTAGCGGCTTACGAGCAGTACTTC; size: .; J: TRBJ2-7; V: TRBV5-4; D: TRBD2
CDR3: CASSQDGIGAGGPQFF; DNA: TGCGCCAGCAGCCAAGATGGGATAGGAGCGGGAGGGCCCCAGTTCTTC; size: .; J: TRBJ2-1; V: TRBV4-3; D: TRBD2
CDR3: CASSQAGGPGELFF; DNA: TGTGCCAGCAGCCAAGCGGGAGGACCCGGGGAGCTGTTTTTT; size: .; J: TRBJ2-2; V: TRBV5-4; D: TRBD2
CDR3: CASSPQAPETQYF; DNA: TGTGCCAGCAGCCCCCAAGCCCCGGAGACGCAGTATTTT; size: .; J: TRBJ2-3; V: TRBV11-2; D: .
CDR3: CASSVSRTADSYEQYF; DNA: TGTGCCAGCAGTGTCTCTCGGACGGCCGACTCCTACGAGCAGTACTTC; size: .; J: TRBJ2-7; V: TRBV6-1; D: .
CDR3: CASSYGAGSYNEQFF; DNA: TGTGCCAGCAGTTACGGGGCAGGGTCCTACAATGAGCAGTTCTTC; size: .; J: TRBJ2-1; V: TRBV6-5; D: .
CDR3: CASSYSLTYEQYF; DNA: TGTGCCAGCAGTTACTCCTTGACCTACGAGCAGTACTTC; size: .; J: TRBJ2-7; V: TRBV6-5; D: .
CDR3: CASSPRGADTQYF; DNA: TGTGCCAGCAGTCCCCGGGGGGCAGATACGCAGTATTTT; size: few; J: TRBJ2-3; V: TRBV27; D: TRBD2
CDR3: CASSGEQGIGYEQYF; DNA: TGCGCCAGCAGTGGGGAACAGGGGATAGGCTACGAGCAGTACTTC; size: .; J: TRBJ2-7; V: TRBV10-1; D: TRBD1
CDR3: CASSAQGFALGTQYF; DNA: TGTGCCAGTAGTGCTCAGGGGTTTGCTTTGGGGACCCAGTACTTC; size: .; J: TRBJ2-5; V: TRBV19; D: .
CDR3: CASSLGRGHEQFF; DNA: TGTGCCAGCAGCTTAGGCCGTGGGCATGAGCAGTTCTTC; size: .; J: TRBJ2-1; V: TRBV11-2; D: .
CDR3: CASSEAPGPSYEQYF; DNA: TGTGCCAGCAGTGAAGCGCCAGGGCCCTCCTACGAGCAGTACTTC; size: .; J: TRBJ2-7; V: TRBV2; D: .
CDR3: CASSPREEVCNQPQHF; DNA: TGTGCCAGCAGTCCCCGAGAGGAGGTTTGCAATCAGCCCCAGCATTTT; size: .; J: TRBJ1-5; V: TRBV27; D: .
CDR3: CASSLGRDTDTQYF; DNA: TGTGCCAGCAGCTTAGGCAGGGACACAGATACGCAGTATTTT; size: .; J: TRBJ2-3; V: TRBV13; D: .
CDR3: CASSILSTTGELFF; DNA: TGTGCCAGTAGTATTTTGTCCACTACCGGGGAGCTGTTTTTT; size: .; J: TRBJ2-2; V: TRBV19; D: .
CDR3: CASSPVEALWKYF; DNA: TGTGCCAGTAGTCCTGTCGAGGCCCTCTGGAAGTACTTC; size: .; J: TRBJ2-7; V: TRBV19; D: .
CDR3: CASSFLDNEQFF; DNA: TGTGCCAGCAGCTTTTTGGACAATGAGCAGTTCTTC; size: .; J: TRBJ2-1; V: TRBV5-5; D: .
CDR3: CSVEEGQSYNEQFF; DNA: TGCAGCGTTGAAGAGGGACAGTCCTACAATGAGCAGTTCTTC; size: .; J: TRBJ2-1; V: TRBV29-1; D: TRBD1
CDR3: CASSERFAGDLYGYTF; DNA: TGTGCCAGCAGTGAAAGGTTTGCGGGGGACCTCTATGGCTACACCTTC; size: once; J: TRBJ1-2; V: TRBV2; D: .
CDR3: CASGEDSTVNEKLFF; DNA: TGCGCCAGCGGTGAGGATTCGACAGTTAATGAAAAACTGTTTTTT; size: once; J: TRBJ1-4; V: TRBV5-1; D: .
CDR3: CASSAPGETQYF; DNA: TGTGCCAGCAGCGCACCGGGAGAGACCCAGTACTTC; size: .; J: TRBJ2-5; V: TRBV13; D: .
CDR3: CASMVAGGGLGYTF; DNA: TGTGCCAGTATGGTTGCCGGAGGGGGCCTTGGCTACACCTTC; size: .; J: TRBJ1-2; V: TRBV19; D: TRBD1
CDR3: CASSGRTGRVGELFF; DNA: TGTGCCAGCAGCGGGCGGACAGGGAGGGTCGGGGAGCTGTTTTTT; size: .; J: TRBJ2-2; V: TRBV7-8; D: .
CDR3: CATADSVYGYTF; DNA: TGTGCCACAGCGGACAGCGTTTATGGCTACACCTTC; size: .; J: TRBJ1-2; V: TRBV11-2; D: .
CDR3: CASSQDHGGPSYEQYF; DNA: TGCGCCAGCAGCCAAGATCACGGGGGGCCCTCCTACGAGCAGTACTTC; size: .; J: TRBJ2-7; V: TRBV4-1; D: .
CDR3: CASSESGGQTEAFF; DNA: TGTGCCAGCAGTGAGTCGGGGGGACAGACTGAAGCTTTCTTT; size: .; J: TRBJ1-1; V: TRBV2; D: TRBD1
CDR3: CASSYSMGESAGTQYF; DNA: TGTGCCAGCAGTTACTCGATGGGAGAGTCGGCGGGGACCCAGTACTTC; size: .; J: TRBJ2-5; V: TRBV6-5; D: .
CDR3: CASSYKYETQYF; DNA: TGTGCCAGCAGTTACAAGTATGAGACCCAGTACTTC; size: .; J: TRBJ2-5; V: TRBV6-6; D: .